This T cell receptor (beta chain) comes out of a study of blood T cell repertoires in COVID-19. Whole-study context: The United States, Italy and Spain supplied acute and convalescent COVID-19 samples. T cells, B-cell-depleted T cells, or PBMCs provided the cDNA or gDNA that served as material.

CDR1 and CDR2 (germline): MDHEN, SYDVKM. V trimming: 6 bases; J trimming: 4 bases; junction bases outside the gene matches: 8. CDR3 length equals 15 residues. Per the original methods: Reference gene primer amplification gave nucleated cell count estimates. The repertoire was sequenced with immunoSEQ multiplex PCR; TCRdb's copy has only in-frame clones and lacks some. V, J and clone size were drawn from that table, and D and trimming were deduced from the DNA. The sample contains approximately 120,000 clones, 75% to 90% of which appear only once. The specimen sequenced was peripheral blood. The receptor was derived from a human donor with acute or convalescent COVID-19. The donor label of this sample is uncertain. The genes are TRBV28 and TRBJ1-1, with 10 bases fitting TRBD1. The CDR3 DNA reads TGTGCCAGCAGGGGACAGGGGCGCGGGGTCACTGAAGCTTTCTTT. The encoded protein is CASRGQGRGVTEAFF.